The 8 T cell receptor beta chains presented below share a single source sample, sequenced in a study of blood T cells in healthy people across ages. The second PCR ran roughly 6 to 11 cycles with a sample-barcoded 5' primer and J-beta primers. TCRdb reprocessed the 5' RACE reads via MiXCR and lists one record per CDR3 protein. The sample includes roughly 1,500,000 distinct CDR3 sequences, around 36% of them seen just once. The sample consisted of blood. The receptors were gathered from a woman aged 30 to 39 in good health.

J is TRBJ2-1 and V is TRBV29-1; TRBD2 aligns across 10 bases. Germline V CDR1 and CDR2: SQVTM, ANQGSEA. V trimming: 4 bases; J trimming: 4 bases; junction bases outside the gene matches: 4. This CDR3 contains 14 residues. Written as DNA, the CDR3 is TGCAGCGTTGTGGGAGCGGGAGGGTACAATGAGCAGTTCTTC. It codes for CSVVGAGGYNEQFF.

This rearrangement joins TRBV7-3 to TRBJ2-5; D uncertain. This CDR3 region has 18 residues. Deletions cut 0 bases from V and 2 bases from J, with 19 bases between. CDR1 is SGHTA and CDR2 is FQGTGA in the germline V gene. CDR3 residues: CASSLTFLSYLGQETQYF. The CDR3 nucleotides read TGTGCCAGCAGCTTAACGTTTCTTTCGTACTTAGGGCAAGAGACCCAGTACTTC.

CDR3 nucleotide sequence: TGTGCCAGCAGTTACGACCGGAAAGAGACCCAGTACTTC. Its protein product is CASSYDRKETQYF. The chain is built from TRBV6-6 and TRBJ2-5; D is undetermined. CDR3 length: 13 residues. The V end was cut by 2 bases, the J end by 3 bases, with 7 bases between. Germline V gene lookup returns CDR1 MNHNY and CDR2 SVGAGI (reference sequence).

This chain uses TRBV6-6 with TRBJ2-7, with D possibly being TRBD2 (6 bases). The tail of the sequence fits TRBJ2-5 better, so the J call may be wrong. The CDR3 is 16 amino acids. Germline assignment: CDR1 MNHNY and CDR2 SVGAGI (reference sequence). CDR3 in amino acids: CASSPRVTSGVETQYF. The CDR3 DNA sequence: TGTGCCAGCAGTCCCCGGGTGACTAGTGGTGTGGAGACCCAGTACTTC.

This clonotype was seen only a few times. The rearrangement joins TRBV13 to TRBJ2-7, with 11 bases aligning to TRBD1. Germline V gene lookup returns CDR1 PRHDT and CDR2 FYEKMQ (reference sequence). The ends lost 5 bases at V and 4 bases at J; junction bases unmatched: 10. There are 16 residues in the CDR3. In DNA form, the CDR3 reads TGTGCCAGCAGCCCAAGGACAGGGGGCGGAGGGTACGAGCAGTACTTC. Encoded protein: CASSPRTGGGGYEQYF.

This clonotype was observed a handful of times. At one of its ends the junction is not consistent with the germline gene, which may arise from a read error. This chain uses TRBV5-1 with TRBJ2-7; D not resolved. Germline lookup yields CDR1 SGHRS and CDR2 YFSETQ. The CDR3 has 14 residues. The CDR3 DNA reads TGCGCCAGCGGCTTGGATGCAGGTGCGGACGAGCAGTACTTC. Its translation: CASGLDAGADEQYF.

The V call is TRBV2, the J call TRBJ2-1, with 7 bases fitting TRBD1. Germline V gene data show CDR1 as SNHLY and CDR2 as FYNNEI. This CDR3 spans 14 amino acids. The V segment lost 9 bases and the J segment 6 bases; nucleotides outside the gene matches: 11. CDR3 coding DNA: TGTGCCAGTATCTTTGAGGGGGCCTGCAATGAGCAGTTCTTC. This sequence encodes CASIFEGACNEQFF.

The table lists this clonotype with many counts. DNA for the CDR3: TGTGCCAGCAGCCAGGGGGACAGGGGCGAGACCCAGTACTTC. Amino acid sequence: CASSQGDRGETQYF. This chain connects TRBV4-2 to TRBJ2-5, with 10 bases identical to TRBD1. Germline CDR1 is LGHNA and CDR2 is YNFKEQ. The ends lost 3 bases at V and 5 bases at J; junction bases unmatched: 3. The CDR3 contains 14 residues.